The rows below give T cell receptor beta chains drawn from one sample of a study of tumor-infiltrating lymphocytes in primary liver carcinoma. MiXCR was run by TCRdb on the multiplex PCR reads, yielding one entry per CDR3 protein. The repertoire holds some 320,000 distinct CDR3 sequences, about 60% seen once, with 9% to 10% in the top ten. The material sequenced was peripheral blood. These receptors were taken from a man aged 35 to 55 with primary liver carcinoma and hepatitis B virus infection. CDR3s include the opening cysteine and the closing phenylalanine or tryptophan. The D gene is left open where the match is weak. Only part of the rows carry a size: once, few, many, or a class if the clone is expanded.

CDR3aa: CATSDVSSYEQYF
CDR3nt: TGTGCCACCAGTGATGTGAGTAGTTACGAGCAGTACTTC
len: 13
v_gene: TRBV24-1
d_gene: NA
j_gene: TRBJ2-7
abundance: NA

CDR3aa: CASSSSGALYEQYF
CDR3nt: TGTGCCAGCAGTTCTAGCGGGGCCCTCTACGAGCAGTACTTC
len: 14
v_gene: TRBV6-6
d_gene: TRBD2
j_gene: TRBJ2-7
abundance: many

CDR3aa: CSVLSGGAYGYTF
CDR3nt: TGTAGCGTCCTATCAGGGGGCGCCTATGGCTACACCTTC
len: 13
v_gene: TRBV29-1
d_gene: TRBD1
j_gene: TRBJ1-2
abundance: NA

CDR3aa: CANCPGERNTEAFF
CDR3nt: TGCGCCAACTGCCCCGGAGAAAGGAACACTGAAGCTTTCTTT
len: 14
v_gene: TRBV4-3
d_gene: NA
j_gene: TRBJ1-1
abundance: NA

CDR3aa: CASSLGRLAGQETQYF
CDR3nt: TGCGCCAGCAGCTTGGGGAGACTAGCGGGCCAAGAGACCCAGTACTTC
len: 16
v_gene: TRBV5-1
d_gene: TRBD2
j_gene: TRBJ2-5
abundance: NA

CDR3aa: CASSQDGGQPCSYEQYF
CDR3nt: TGTGCCAGCAGCCAAGACGGCGGGCAGCCCTGCTCCTACGAGCAGTACTTC
len: 17
v_gene: TRBV4-2
d_gene: NA
j_gene: TRBJ2-7
abundance: NA

CDR3aa: CASSHSGRGGYEQYF
CDR3nt: TGTGCCAGCAGTCACAGCGGGAGGGGAGGATACGAGCAGTACTTC
len: 15
v_gene: TRBV6-6
d_gene: TRBD2
j_gene: TRBJ2-7
abundance: few

CDR3aa: CASSRSSGQLNYNEQFF
CDR3nt: TGTGCCAGCAGCCGGAGTAGTGGACAACTAAACTACAATGAGCAGTTCTTC
len: 17
v_gene: TRBV7-9
d_gene: NA
j_gene: TRBJ2-1
abundance: NA

CDR3aa: CAISGTSGYNEQFF
CDR3nt: TGTGCCATCAGTGGGACTAGCGGTTACAATGAGCAGTTCTTC
len: 14
v_gene: TRBV10-3
d_gene: TRBD2
j_gene: TRBJ2-1
abundance: many

CDR3aa: CVSSEAGGRGRTYEQYF
CDR3nt: TGTGTCAGCAGTGAAGCAGGCGGCAGGGGCCGCACCTACGAGCAGTACTTC
len: 17
v_gene: TRBV6-1
d_gene: NA
j_gene: TRBJ2-7
abundance: NA

CDR3aa: CASRRGGGDCNEQFF
CDR3nt: TGTGCCAGTAGAAGGGGGGGGGGCGATTGCAATGAGCAGTTCTTC
len: 15
v_gene: TRBV11-2
d_gene: NA
j_gene: TRBJ2-1
abundance: NA

CDR3aa: CSVSSGCYNEEFF
CDR3nt: TGCAGCGTCTCTAGCGGGTGTTACAATGAGGAGTTCTTC
len: 13
v_gene: TRBV29-1
d_gene: TRBD2
j_gene: TRBJ2-1
abundance: NA

CDR3aa: CASSLEFGQGTNEKFF
CDR3nt: NA
len: 16
v_gene: TRBV28
d_gene: NA
j_gene: TRBJ2-1
abundance: NA

CDR3aa: CASREGEGGPGEQFF
CDR3nt: TGTGCCAGCCGTGAAGGGGAGGGAGGGCCGGGTGAGCAGTTCTTC
len: 15
v_gene: TRBV5-4
d_gene: TRBD2
j_gene: TRBJ2-1
abundance: NA

CDR3aa: CASSLTSISGKLFF
CDR3nt: TGTGCCAGCAGTTTAACTAGCATATCCGGGAAACTGTTTTTT
len: 14
v_gene: TRBV12-3/TRBV12-4
d_gene: NA
j_gene: TRBJ1-4
abundance: many

CDR3aa: CASSLGQPYERYF
CDR3nt: TGTGCCAGCAGTTTGGGACAACCCTACGAGCGGTACTTC
len: 13
v_gene: TRBV28
d_gene: NA
j_gene: TRBJ2-7
abundance: NA

CDR3aa: CASSFRTSGPIRELFF
CDR3nt: TGTGCCAGCAGTTTTCGGACTAGCGGGCCGATCCGGGAGCTGTTTTTT
len: 16
v_gene: TRBV28
d_gene: TRBD2
j_gene: TRBJ2-2
abundance: NA

CDR3aa: CASSLISCNSPLHF
CDR3nt: TGTGCCAGCAGCCTTATCTCCTGTAATTCACCCCTCCACTTT
len: 14
v_gene: TRBV11-2
d_gene: NA
j_gene: TRBJ1-6
abundance: NA

CDR3aa: CASRAGTGTGGELFF
CDR3nt: TGTGCCAGCAGAGCCGGGACAGGGACAGGCGGGGAGCTGTTTTTT
len: 15
v_gene: TRBV2
d_gene: TRBD1
j_gene: TRBJ2-2
abundance: NA

CDR3aa: CASSSPGQGREQYF
CDR3nt: TGTGCCAGCAGCTCGCCGGGACAGGGTCGCGAGCAGTACTTC
len: 14
v_gene: TRBV5-4
d_gene: TRBD1
j_gene: TRBJ2-7
abundance: NA

CDR3aa: CAISVSSGIAGGYNEQFF
CDR3nt: TGTGCCATCAGTGTATCGTCCGGGATAGCGGGCGGATACAATGAGCAGTTCTTC
len: 18
v_gene: TRBV10-3
d_gene: TRBD2
j_gene: TRBJ2-1
abundance: NA

CDR3aa: CVSSTQGLGGNTIYF
CDR3nt: TGTGTCAGCAGTACCCAGGGATTGGGAGGAAACACCATATATTTT
len: 15
v_gene: TRBV6-1
d_gene: NA
j_gene: TRBJ1-3
abundance: NA

CDR3aa: CTSSPGQPKAFF
CDR3nt: TGTACCAGCAGCCCAGGGCAACCTAAAGCTTTCTTT
len: 12
v_gene: TRBV11-2
d_gene: NA
j_gene: TRBJ1-1
abundance: NA

CDR3aa: CASSLVIGTSHNEQFF
CDR3nt: TGTGCCAGCAGCTTAGTAATTGGGACTAGCCACAATGAGCAGTTCTTC
len: 16
v_gene: TRBV7-9
d_gene: TRBD2
j_gene: TRBJ2-1
abundance: NA

CDR3aa: CASSLSLGTVGFYEQYF
CDR3nt: TGTGCCAGCAGTTTAAGTTTAGGGACAGTCGGTTTCTACGAGCAGTACTTC
len: 17
v_gene: TRBV28
d_gene: TRBD1
j_gene: TRBJ2-7
abundance: few

CDR3aa: CASSLGTGGAAEAFF
CDR3nt: TGTGCCAGCAGTTTGGGGACAGGGGGCGCGGCAGAAGCTTTCTTT
len: 15
v_gene: TRBV28
d_gene: TRBD1
j_gene: TRBJ1-1
abundance: NA

CDR3aa: CASSLERTGELVF
CDR3nt: TGTGCCAGCAGCTTGGAAAGGACAGGGGAGCTGGTTTTT
len: 13
v_gene: TRBV5-4
d_gene: TRBD1
j_gene: TRBJ2-2
abundance: NA

CDR3aa: CASSLGPRERCF
CDR3nt: TGTGCCAGTAGCTTGGGGCCGAGGGAGCGGTGCTTC
len: 12
v_gene: TRBV5-4
d_gene: NA
j_gene: TRBJ2-7
abundance: NA

CDR3aa: CASRGVAGAPALSDTQYF
CDR3nt: TGCGCCAGCAGGGGAGTAGCGGGGGCTCCGGCGTTGTCAGATACGCAGTATTTT
len: 18
v_gene: TRBV5-1
d_gene: TRBD2
j_gene: TRBJ2-3
abundance: NA

CDR3aa: CASSSTGVAGYTF
CDR3nt: TGCGCCAGCAGCTCCACTGGGGTGGCTGGCTACACCTTC
len: 13
v_gene: TRBV5-1
d_gene: NA
j_gene: TRBJ1-2
abundance: NA

CDR3aa: CAWSGGYGYTF
CDR3nt: TGTGCCTGGTCCGGAGGGTATGGCTACACCTTC
len: 11
v_gene: TRBV30
d_gene: NA
j_gene: TRBJ1-2
abundance: many

CDR3aa: CIVEGNTYEQHF
CDR3nt: TGCATCGTTGAAGGGAACACCTACGAGCAGCACTTC
len: 12
v_gene: TRBV29-1
d_gene: NA
j_gene: TRBJ2-7
abundance: NA

CDR3aa: CASRPQGTSGLTDTQYF
CDR3nt: TGTGCCAGCAGACCGCAGGGTACTAGCGGTCTCACAGATACGCAGTATTTT
len: 17
v_gene: TRBV6-6
d_gene: TRBD2
j_gene: TRBJ2-3
abundance: few

CDR3aa: CASSWGLAAYEQYF
CDR3nt: TGTGCCAGCAGCTGGGGACTAGCGGCCTACGAGCAGTACTTC
len: 14
v_gene: TRBV5-6
d_gene: TRBD2
j_gene: TRBJ2-7
abundance: many